What follows is one T cell receptor beta chain and its context. The data are from a study of control samples from healthy donors and cancer patients. Using immunoSEQ multiplex PCR, the repertoire was profiled, and TCRdb retains in-frame clones only, with some absent. Here the sample table reports around 190,000 clones. The ends were cut back, 5 bases at V and 2 bases at J, with 17 bases in the middle. Germline CDR1 reads SGHTA; CDR2 reads FQGNSA. CDR3 size: 16 residues. The material sequenced was blood. This sequence joins TRBV7-2 and TRBJ2-3, with D possibly matching TRBD2 (6 bases). The clonotype originates from a woman aged 25-40 years in good health. For the CDR3, the DNA is TGTGCCAGCAGCCGTTCCGGGACTGCCGTCACAGATACGCAGTATTTT. Translated, it gives CASSRSGTAVTDTQYF. The full variable domain, with the rest looked up from reference TRBV7-2 and TRBJ2-3, is GAGVSQSPSNKVTEKGKDVELRCDPISGHTALYWYRQSLGQGLEFLIYFQGNSAPDKSGLPSDRFSAERTGGSVSTLTIQRTQQEDSAVYLCASSRSGTAVTDTQYFGPGTRLTVL.